This TCR beta chain was found in a study of shared clonotypes between healthy human individuals. Study conclusions and caveats: Naive subsets generally had larger estimated richness than memory subsets.

Germline V lookup: CDR1 KGHSH, CDR2 LQKENI. V dropped 6 bases and J dropped 1 base, with 12 bases sitting between them. The CDR3 sequence is 14 residues long. Repertoires were generated with immunoSEQ multiplex PCR, while TCRdb's copy carries only in-frame clones and drops some. The sample holds around 700,000 clones, around 72% seen once. In the case of this clone: The antigen is unknown.

The sample taken for sequencing was memory CD4+ T cells sorted from blood. Subset here: CD45RA-negative fraction. The clonotype originates from a young woman in good health. This chain connects TRBV18 to TRBJ1-1; no firm D call. CDR3 sequence: CASSPSPENTEAFF. The DNA of the CDR3 is TGTGCCAGCTCCCCCAGTCCCGAGAACACTGAAGCTTTCTTT.